This is a list of T cell receptor beta chains from one sample in a study of blood T cell repertoires in COVID-19. TCRdb keeps only in-frame clones here, not all; method: immunoSEQ multiplex PCR. Of fewer than 400,000 clones listed, 90% to 95% are singletons. Sequenced input: PBMCs or T cells enriched from blood (not recorded which). Receptor source: a woman younger than 45 who had been exposed to COVID-19. CDR3s include the opening cysteine and the closing phenylalanine or tryptophan. D genes are given only for firm matches. Expanded clones get a size class; other rows say once, few or many, or leave the size out.

TRBV6-5	TRBJ1-1	NA	NA	TGTGCCAGCAGTCTCGGGGGGGGCACTGAAGCTTTCTTT	CASSLGGGTEAFF
TRBV7-9	TRBJ1-1	NA	few	TGTGCCAGCCTGAGGTGGGAGACTGAAGCTTTCTTT	CASLRWETEAFF
TRBV6-6	TRBJ2-7	TRBD1	NA	TGTGCCAGCAGTTACCTCGGGACAGTTTCCTACGAGCAGTACTTC	CASSYLGTVSYEQYF
TRBV12-3/TRBV12-4	TRBJ2-7	NA	NA	TGTGCCAGCAGTTTCAACAGGGTGGGCGAGCAGTACTTC	CASSFNRVGEQYF
TRBV21-1	TRBJ1-2	NA	once	TGTGCCAGCAGGGACAGGGCGTGTGGCTACACCTTC	CASRDRACGYTF
TRBV6-5	TRBJ1-5	NA	NA	TGTGCCAGCAGTTACTCCGGGTCTAGCAATCAGCCCCAGCATTTT	CASSYSGSSNQPQHF
TRBV27	TRBJ1-6	TRBD1	NA	TGTGCCAGCAGTTCCACCCCGGGACAGGGTTTTACACCCCTCCACTTT	CASSSTPGQGFTPLHF
TRBV19	TRBJ1-2	NA	NA	TGTGCCAGTAGTCGCGGCTGGTATGGCTACACCTTC	CASSRGWYGYTF
TRBV12-3/TRBV12-4	TRBJ2-5	NA	NA	TGTGCCAGCAGTTCCTCTCAGACCCAGTACTTC	CASSSSQTQYF
TRBV5-1	TRBJ2-7	TRBD2	NA	TGCGCCAGCAGCTTGGTCGGGGGGTCCTACGAGCAGTACTTC	CASSLVGGSYEQYF
TRBV4-1	TRBJ2-2	NA	NA	TGCGCCAGCAGCCACGTTGACTACTTAAACACCGGGGAGCTGTTTTTT	CASSHVDYLNTGELFF
TRBV5-1	TRBJ1-1	TRBD1	NA	TGCGCCAGCAGCTCGGACAGGGGAAGCACTGAAGCTTTCTTT	CASSSDRGSTEAFF
TRBV5-1	TRBJ1-2	TRBD1	NA	TGCGCCAGCAGCCCCGGACAGGCTGCTAACTATGGCTACACCTTC	CASSPGQAANYGYTF
TRBV6-5	TRBJ1-1	NA	NA	TGTGCCAGCAGGGTCGGGTTGAACACTGAAGCTTTCTTT	CASRVGLNTEAFF
TRBV6-5	TRBJ2-3	TRBD2	NA	TGTGCCACAAGGGAGGGCAAGTACACAGATACGCAGTATTTT	CATREGKYTDTQYF
TRBV11-3	TRBJ2-2	TRBD2	once	TGTGCCAGCTTAGCGGGGGAGAACACCGGGGAGCTGTTTTTT	CASLAGENTGELFF
TRBV4-3	TRBJ2-4	NA	NA	TGCGCCAGCAGCTTAACCAGGGTGGCCAAAAACATTCAGTACTTC	CASSLTRVAKNIQYF
TRBV5-1	TRBJ1-4	TRBD1	NA	TGCGCCAGCAGCCCCGGACAGGGAAAACTGTTTTTT	CASSPGQGKLFF
TRBV5-4	TRBJ1-4	TRBD1	NA	TGTGCCAGCAGCTCCCCCGGACAGGGGCCTATTGAAAAACTGTTTTTT	CASSSPGQGPIEKLFF
TRBV25-1	TRBJ1-2	NA	NA	TGTGCCAGCAGTCTAGGGCAGGGCCTCTTC	CASSLGQGLF
TRBV5-1	TRBJ1-2	NA	NA	TGCGCCAGCAGCTTGTCAGGGGAATCTGGCTACACCTTC	CASSLSGESGYTF
TRBV11-3	TRBJ2-5	NA	NA	TGTGCCAGCAGCTTAGCGTCGCAAGAGACCCAGTACTTC	CASSLASQETQYF
TRBV5-1	TRBJ1-2	TRBD1	NA	TGCGCCAGCAGCTCTCAAAAGGGGGACAGGTCTAACTATGGCTACACCTTC	CASSSQKGDRSNYGYTF
TRBV19	TRBJ2-2	NA	NA	TGTGCCAGTACTAAGGGGAGACCGGGGGTGAACACCGGGGAGCTGTTTTTT	CASTKGRPGVNTGELFF
TRBV10-3	TRBJ1-5	TRBD1	NA	TGTGCCATCAGTCCGGGACAGGGGGACAATCAGCCCCAGCATTTT	CAISPGQGDNQPQHF
TRBV6-6	TRBJ1-2	NA	NA	TGTGCCAGCAGCCATACCCGGGATCTCGATGGCTACACCTTC	CASSHTRDLDGYTF
TRBV5-8	TRBJ1-1	NA	NA	TGTGCCAGCAGCTTTTCGCGGAACACTGAAGCTTTCTTT	CASSFSRNTEAFF
TRBV4-1	TRBJ2-5	TRBD1	NA	TGCGCCAGCAGCCATGGAACCGGGACAGGGCGTTTGGAGACCCAGTACTTC	CASSHGTGTGRLETQYF
TRBV3-1/TRBV3-2	TRBJ1-2	NA	NA	TGTGCCAGCACCAAGCCCGGGGATGGCTACACCTTC	CASTKPGDGYTF
TRBV18	TRBJ2-7	TRBD1	NA	TGTGCCAGCTCCCCCGGGACAGGGGGAACCTACGAGCAGTACTTC	CASSPGTGGTYEQYF
TRBV9	TRBJ2-6	NA	NA	TGTGCCAGCAGCGCGAGGGTATCTGGGGCCAACGTCCTGACTTTC	CASSARVSGANVLTF
TRBV19	TRBJ2-5	TRBD2	NA	TGTGCCAGTAGTATAGGCGGGGGGCGGGAGACCCAGTACTTC	CASSIGGGRETQYF
TRBV6-5	TRBJ1-1	TRBD1	NA	TGTGCCGCCTCAGGGGGCGTGAACACTGAAGCTTTCTTT	CAASGGVNTEAFF
TRBV27	TRBJ2-7	TRBD1	NA	TGTGCCAGCTACTTCCGGTTTCCCGGACAGGGACCTTACGAGCAGTACTTC	CASYFRFPGQGPYEQYF
TRBV5-8	TRBJ2-2	TRBD2	once	TGTGCCAGCAGCTTAGAAGCGGGGGCCCACAACACCGGGGAGCTGTTTTTT	CASSLEAGAHNTGELFF
TRBV7-9	TRBJ1-2	TRBD1	NA	TGTGCCAGCAGCCAACCCGGGACAGCTTATGGCTACACCTTC	CASSQPGTAYGYTF